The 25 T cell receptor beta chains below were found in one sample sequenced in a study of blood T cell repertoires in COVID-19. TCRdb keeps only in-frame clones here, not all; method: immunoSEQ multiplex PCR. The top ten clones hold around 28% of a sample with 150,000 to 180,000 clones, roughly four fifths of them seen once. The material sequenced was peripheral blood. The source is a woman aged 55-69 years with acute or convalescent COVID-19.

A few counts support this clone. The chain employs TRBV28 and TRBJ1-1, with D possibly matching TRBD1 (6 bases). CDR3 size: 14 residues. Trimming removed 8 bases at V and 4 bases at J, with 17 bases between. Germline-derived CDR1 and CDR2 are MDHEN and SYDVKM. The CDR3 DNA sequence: TGTGCCAGCCTTAAGGGGGGGGCAATCACTGAAGCTTTCTTT. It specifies CASLKGGAITEAFF.

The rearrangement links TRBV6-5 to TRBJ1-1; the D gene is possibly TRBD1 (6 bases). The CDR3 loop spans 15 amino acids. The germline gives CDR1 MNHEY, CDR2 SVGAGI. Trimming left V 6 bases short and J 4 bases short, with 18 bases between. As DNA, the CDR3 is TGTGCCAGCAGCTCTCAGGGGTCCGCGGTCACTGAAGCTTTCTTT. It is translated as CASSSQGSAVTEAFF.

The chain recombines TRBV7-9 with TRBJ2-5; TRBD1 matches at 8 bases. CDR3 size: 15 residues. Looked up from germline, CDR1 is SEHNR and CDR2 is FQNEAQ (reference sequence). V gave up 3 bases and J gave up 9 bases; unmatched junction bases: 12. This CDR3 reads CASSFQGQVLSAQYF. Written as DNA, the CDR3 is TGTGCCAGCAGCTTCCAGGGACAGGTCCTTTCGGCCCAGTACTTC.

For the CDR3, the DNA is TGTGCCAGCAGCAGGACAGATGAAAAACTGTTTTTT. Its protein product is CASSRTDEKLFF. The chain couples TRBV9 to TRBJ1-4, with D possibly being TRBD1 (6 bases). The CDR3 has 12 amino acids. CDR1 and CDR2 (germline): SGDLS, YYNGEE. V was pared by 4 bases and J by 6 bases, with 7 bases between.

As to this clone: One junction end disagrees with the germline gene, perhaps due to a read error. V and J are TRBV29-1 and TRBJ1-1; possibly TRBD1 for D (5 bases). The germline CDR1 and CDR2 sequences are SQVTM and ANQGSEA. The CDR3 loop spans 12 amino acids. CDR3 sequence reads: CSVEGAGAEAFF. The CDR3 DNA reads TGCAGCGTCGAAGGGGCCGGGGCTGAAGCTTTCTTT.

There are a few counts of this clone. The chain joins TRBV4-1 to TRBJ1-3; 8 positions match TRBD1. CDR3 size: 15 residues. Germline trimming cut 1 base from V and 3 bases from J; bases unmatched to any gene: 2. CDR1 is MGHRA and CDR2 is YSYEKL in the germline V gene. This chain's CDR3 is CASSQGGTGGNTIYF. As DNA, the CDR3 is TGCGCCAGCAGCCAAGGGGGGACAGGTGGAAACACCATATATTTT.

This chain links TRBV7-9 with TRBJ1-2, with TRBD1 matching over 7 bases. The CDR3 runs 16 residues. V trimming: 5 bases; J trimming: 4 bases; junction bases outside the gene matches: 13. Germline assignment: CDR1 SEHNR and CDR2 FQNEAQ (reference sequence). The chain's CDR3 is CASSRHTTGTLYGYTF. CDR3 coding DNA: TGTGCCAGCAGCCGCCACACGACAGGGACTCTCTATGGCTACACCTTC.

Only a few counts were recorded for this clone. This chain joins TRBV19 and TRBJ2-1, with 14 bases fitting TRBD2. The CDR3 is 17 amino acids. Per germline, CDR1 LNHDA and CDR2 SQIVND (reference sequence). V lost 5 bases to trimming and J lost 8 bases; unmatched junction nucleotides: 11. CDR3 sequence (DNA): TGTGCCAGTAGTTGGACTAGCGGGGGGCCGGGGCCCTATGAGCAGTTCTTC. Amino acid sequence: CASSWTSGGPGPYEQFF.

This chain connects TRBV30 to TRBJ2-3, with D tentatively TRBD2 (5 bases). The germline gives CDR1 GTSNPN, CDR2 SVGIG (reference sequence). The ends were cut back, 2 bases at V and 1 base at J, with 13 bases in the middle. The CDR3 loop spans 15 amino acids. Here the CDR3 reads CAWSPGLFGTDTQYF. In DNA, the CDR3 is TGTGCCTGGAGTCCAGGACTTTTCGGCACAGATACGCAGTATTTT.

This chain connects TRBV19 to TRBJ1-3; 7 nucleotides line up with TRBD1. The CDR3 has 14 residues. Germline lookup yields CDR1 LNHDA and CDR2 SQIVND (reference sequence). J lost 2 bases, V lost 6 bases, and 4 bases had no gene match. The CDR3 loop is CASSPGGTGNTIYF. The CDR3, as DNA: TGTGCCAGTAGCCCAGGGGGTACTGGAAACACCATATATTTT.

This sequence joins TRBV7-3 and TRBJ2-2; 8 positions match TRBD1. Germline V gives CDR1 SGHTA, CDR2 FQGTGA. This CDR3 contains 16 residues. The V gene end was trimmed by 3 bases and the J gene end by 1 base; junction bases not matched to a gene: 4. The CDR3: CASSFGTGLNTGELFF. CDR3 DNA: TGTGCCAGCAGCTTTGGGACAGGTTTGAACACCGGGGAGCTGTTTTTT.

Here the CDR3 reads CASSLGGTGGYEQYF. Written as DNA, the CDR3 is TGTGCCAGCAGCTTAGGCGGGACAGGGGGCTACGAGCAGTACTTC. The rearrangement joins TRBV7-9 to TRBJ2-7, with TRBD1 identical over 11 bases. The V gene end was trimmed by 1 base and the J gene end by 3 bases; junction bases not matched to a gene: 2. CDR3 length: 15 residues. The germline CDR1 and CDR2 sequences are SEHNR and FQNEAQ (reference sequence).

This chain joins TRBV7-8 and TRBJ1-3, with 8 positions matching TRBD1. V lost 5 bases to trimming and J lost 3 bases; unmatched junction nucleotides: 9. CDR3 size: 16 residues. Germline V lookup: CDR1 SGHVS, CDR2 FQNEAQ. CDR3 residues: CASSLSFGTGGNTIYF. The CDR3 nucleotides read TGTGCCAGCAGCCTAAGTTTTGGGACAGGTGGAAACACCATATATTTT.

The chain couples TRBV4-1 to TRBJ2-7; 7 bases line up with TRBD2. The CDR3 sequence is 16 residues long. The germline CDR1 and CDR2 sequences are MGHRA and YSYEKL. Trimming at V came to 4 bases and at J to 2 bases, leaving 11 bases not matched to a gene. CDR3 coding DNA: TGCGCCAGCAGCCGGCGCGGAACTAGCGACGCCTACGAGCAGTACTTC. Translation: CASSRRGTSDAYEQYF.

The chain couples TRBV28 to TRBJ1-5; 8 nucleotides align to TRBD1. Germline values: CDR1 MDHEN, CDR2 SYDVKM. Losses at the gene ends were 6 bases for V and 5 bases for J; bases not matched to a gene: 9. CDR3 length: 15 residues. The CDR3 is CASSSRTGRYQPQHF. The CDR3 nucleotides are TGTGCCAGCAGCTCACGGACAGGGCGGTATCAGCCCCAGCATTTT.

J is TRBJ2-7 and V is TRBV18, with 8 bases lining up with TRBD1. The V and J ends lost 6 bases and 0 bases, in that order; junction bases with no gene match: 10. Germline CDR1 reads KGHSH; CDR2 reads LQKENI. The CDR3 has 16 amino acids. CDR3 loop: CASSLTGQGNSYEQYF. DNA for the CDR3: TGTGCCAGCTCCCTAACAGGACAGGGTAACTCCTACGAGCAGTACTTC. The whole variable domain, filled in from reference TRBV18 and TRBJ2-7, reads NAGVMQNPRHLVRRRGQEARLRCSPMKGHSHVYWYRQLPEEGLKFMVYLQKENIIDESGMPKERFSAEFPKEGPSILRIQQVVRGDSAAYFCASSLTGQGNSYEQYFGPGTRLTVT.

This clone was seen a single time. The CDR3 reads CASSQSSPQGSYGYTF. CDR3 DNA: TGTGCCAGCAGCCAATCCTCCCCACAGGGTTCCTATGGCTACACCTTC. The gene calls are TRBV4-2 and TRBJ1-2; weak D call: TRBD1 (6 bases). The germline CDR1 and CDR2 sequences are LGHNA and YNFKEQ. The length of the CDR3 is 16 residues. V lost 2 bases and J lost 4, with 17 bases in between.

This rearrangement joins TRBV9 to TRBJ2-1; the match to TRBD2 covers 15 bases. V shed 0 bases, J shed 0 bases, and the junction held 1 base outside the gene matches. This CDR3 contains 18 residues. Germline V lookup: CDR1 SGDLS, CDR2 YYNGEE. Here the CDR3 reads CASSVGTSGGASYNEQFF. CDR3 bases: TGTGCCAGCAGCGTAGGGACTAGCGGGGGGGCCTCCTACAATGAGCAGTTCTTC.

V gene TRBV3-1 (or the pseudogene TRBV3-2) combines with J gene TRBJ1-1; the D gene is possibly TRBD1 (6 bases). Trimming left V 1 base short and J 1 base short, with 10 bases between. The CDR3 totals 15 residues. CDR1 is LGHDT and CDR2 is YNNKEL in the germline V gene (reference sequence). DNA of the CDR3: TGTGCCAGCAGCCAAGGGACAGTGAGGAACACTGAAGCTTTCTTT. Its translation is CASSQGTVRNTEAFF.

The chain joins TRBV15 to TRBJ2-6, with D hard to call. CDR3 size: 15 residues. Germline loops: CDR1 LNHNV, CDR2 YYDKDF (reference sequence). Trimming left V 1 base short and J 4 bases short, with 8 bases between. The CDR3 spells CATSRAGTGANVLTF. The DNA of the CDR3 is TGTGCCACCAGCAGAGCAGGAACCGGGGCCAACGTCCTGACTTTC.

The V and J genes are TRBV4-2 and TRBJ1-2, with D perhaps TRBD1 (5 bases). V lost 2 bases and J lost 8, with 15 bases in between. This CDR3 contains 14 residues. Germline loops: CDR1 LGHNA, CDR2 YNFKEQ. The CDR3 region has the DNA TGTGCCAGCAGCCAATACGTCGGGGGATACGGCTACACCTTC. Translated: CASSQYVGGYGYTF.

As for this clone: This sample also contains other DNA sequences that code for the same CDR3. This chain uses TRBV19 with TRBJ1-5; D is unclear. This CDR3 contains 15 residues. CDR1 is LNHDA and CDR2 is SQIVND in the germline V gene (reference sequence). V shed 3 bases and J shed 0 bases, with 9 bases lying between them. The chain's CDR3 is CASSIRGSSNQPQHF. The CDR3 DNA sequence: TGTGCCAGTAGTATCCGGGGAAGTAGCAATCAGCCCCAGCATTTT.

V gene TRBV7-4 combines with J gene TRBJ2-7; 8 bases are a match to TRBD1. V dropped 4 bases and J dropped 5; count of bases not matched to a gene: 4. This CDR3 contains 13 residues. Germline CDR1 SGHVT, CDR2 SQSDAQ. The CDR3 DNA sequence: TGTGCCAGCAGCTCCGAGACAGGGGACGAGCAGTACGTC. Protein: CASSSETGDEQYV.

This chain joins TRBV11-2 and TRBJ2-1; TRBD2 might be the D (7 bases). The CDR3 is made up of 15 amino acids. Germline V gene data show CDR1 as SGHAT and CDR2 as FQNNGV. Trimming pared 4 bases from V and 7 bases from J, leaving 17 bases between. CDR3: CASSSSRGGTNEQFF. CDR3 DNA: TGTGCCAGCAGCTCGTCTAGGGGGGGGACGAATGAGCAGTTCTTC.

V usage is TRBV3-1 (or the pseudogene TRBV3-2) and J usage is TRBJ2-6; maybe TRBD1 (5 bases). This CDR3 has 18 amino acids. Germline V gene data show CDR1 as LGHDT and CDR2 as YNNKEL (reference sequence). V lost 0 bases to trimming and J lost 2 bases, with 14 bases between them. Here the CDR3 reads CASSQDPLGQAGANVLTF. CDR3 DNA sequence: TGTGCCAGCAGCCAAGATCCTTTGGGGCAGGCTGGGGCCAACGTCCTGACTTTC.